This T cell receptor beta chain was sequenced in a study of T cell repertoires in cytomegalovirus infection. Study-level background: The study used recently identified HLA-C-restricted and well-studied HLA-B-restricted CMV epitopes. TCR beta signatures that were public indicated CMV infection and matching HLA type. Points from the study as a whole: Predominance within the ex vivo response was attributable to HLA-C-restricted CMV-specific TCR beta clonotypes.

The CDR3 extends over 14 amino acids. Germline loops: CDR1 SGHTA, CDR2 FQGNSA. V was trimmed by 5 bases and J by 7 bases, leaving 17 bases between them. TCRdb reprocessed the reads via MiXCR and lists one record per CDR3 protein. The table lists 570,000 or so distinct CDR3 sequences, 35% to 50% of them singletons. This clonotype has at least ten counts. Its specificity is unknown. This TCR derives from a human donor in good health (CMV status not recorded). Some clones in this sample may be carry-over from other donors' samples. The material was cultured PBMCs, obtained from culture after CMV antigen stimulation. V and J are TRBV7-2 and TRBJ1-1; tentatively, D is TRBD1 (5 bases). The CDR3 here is CASSPGGWGGEAFF. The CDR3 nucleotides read TGTGCCAGCAGCCCAGGAGGATGGGGGGGTGAAGCTTTCTTT.